Below are 3 T cell receptor beta chains sequenced from a single sample in a study of T cells after yellow fever vaccination. TCRdb re-analysed the 5' RACE reads in MiXCR, keeping a single row per CDR3 protein. This table has about 160,000 distinct CDR3 sequences, 6% to 7.5% appearing once. The sequenced sample was CD4+ T cells sorted from PBMCs, obtained around 5 days after the first yellow fever vaccination. The receptors derive from a man between 18 and 35 years old who received the YFV17D yellow fever vaccine.

This clonotype was seen many times. The gene calls are TRBV5-1 and TRBJ1-1, with TRBD1 as a possible D gene (6 bases). Per the germline V gene, CDR1 is SGHRS and CDR2 is YFSETQ. V lost 4 bases and J lost 1, with 14 bases in between. This CDR3 has 15 amino acids. This CDR3 reads CASSAIEGGNTEAFF. DNA for the CDR3: TGCGCCAGCAGCGCCATTGAAGGGGGGAACACTGAAGCTTTCTTT.

This clonotype was seen ten or more times. The chain uses TRBV4-2 and TRBJ2-1; 11 nucleotides line up with TRBD2. Trimming removed 6 bases from V and 6 bases from J; junction bases left unmatched: 16. CDR3 length: 18 amino acids. Germline V gene lookup returns CDR1 LGHNA and CDR2 YNFKEQ. The CDR3 nucleotides read TGTGCCAGCAGGCGGGGTTTATCCGGGACTAGCGGACCCAATGAGCAGTTCTTC. Translating it yields CASRRGLSGTSGPNEQFF.

The V and J genes are TRBV29-1 and TRBJ1-4; D remains ambiguous. Germline CDR1 SQVTM, CDR2 ANQGSEA. The CDR3 is made up of 14 amino acids. V was trimmed by 6 bases and J by 0 bases, leaving 11 bases between them. The CDR3 loop reads CSVRVFATNEKLFF. CDR3 coding DNA: TGCAGCGTGAGGGTTTTCGCAACTAATGAAAAACTGTTTTTT.